Sequencing of this T cell receptor (beta chain) was carried out in a study of T cells of healthy individuals. The V and J ends lost 2 bases and 2 bases respectively, with 0 bases between them. In germline, CDR1 is DFQATT, CDR2 SNEGSKA (reference sequence). The CDR3 runs to 10 residues. TCRdb processed the 5' RACE reads anew with MiXCR; each CDR3 protein has one entry. Altogether roughly 87,000 distinct CDR3 sequences are present, roughly 15% being singletons, with the ten largest covering approximately 6%. This receptor was identified in a human donor in good health. V gene TRBV20-1 combines with J gene TRBJ1-2, with unresolved D. CDR3 residues: CSARNYGYTF. The CDR3 DNA is TGCAGTGCTAGAAACTATGGCTACACCTTC.